The TCR beta chain under discussion was sequenced for a study of T cells after yellow fever vaccination. Study at large: Preparation of the low-cell-number fractions used SMART-Seq v4 Ultra Low Input.

TCRdb independently ran MiXCR on the 5' RACE reads; one entry per CDR3 protein. This sample has some 300,000 distinct CDR3 sequences, with 3.6% found just once. Concerning this clonotype itself: As yet, its antigen is unknown.

Points from the study as a whole: Boosting was followed by the reappearance of most primary-vaccination clones (less than 98% CD4, around 91% CD8). The study noted that FACS-sorted repertoires could contain abundant clonotypes contaminating from the bulk population.

The CDR3 has 16 amino acids. The germline V gene has CDR1 KGHSH and CDR2 LQKENI. V was pared by 6 bases and J by 0 bases, with 15 bases between. This chain joins TRBV18 and TRBJ1-3; D perhaps matches TRBD1 (6 bases). The clonotype originates from a man younger than 35 who received the YFV17D yellow fever vaccine. The sequencing here drew on PBMCs, taken on the day of the yellow fever booster vaccination. The CDR3 loop reads CASSMPGQHSGNTIYF. The CDR3 nucleotides are TGTGCCAGCTCCATGCCTGGACAGCACTCTGGAAACACCATATATTTT.